Presented here are 20 T cell receptor beta chains from one specimen sequenced in a study of CD8 T cells in ankylosing spondylitis. Their recognized antigens are unknown. TCRdb passed the 5' RACE reads through MiXCR, listing each CDR3 protein once. The sample consists of 670,000 or so distinct CDR3 sequences, over 15% of them appearing once. Study-level findings and limits: There was a TCR beta motif, made of 7 or 8 highly homologous variants, that appeared characteristic of ankylosing spondylitis blood.

The material sequenced was blood, either unsorted or a sorted T cell fraction (not recorded which). The receptors shown here come from a male donor with ankylosing spondylitis.

This CDR3 is CSARGSAGVSYEQYF. The CDR3 DNA follows: TGCAGTGCTAGAGGAAGCGCAGGGGTGTCCTACGAGCAGTACTTC. The chain recombines TRBV20-1 with TRBJ2-7; TRBD1 might be the D (6 bases). Looked up from germline, CDR1 is DFQATT and CDR2 is SNEGSKA (reference sequence). Trimming pared 1 base from V and 1 base from J, leaving 14 bases between. This CDR3 contains 15 residues.

The sample holds a few counts of this clonotype. The chain is built from TRBV4-2 and TRBJ2-7, with TRBD2 matching 13 bases. The V segment lost 4 bases and the J segment 0 bases; nucleotides outside the gene matches: 15. The CDR3 consists of 20 residues. Germline CDR1 and CDR2: LGHNA and YNFKEQ. CDR3 nucleotide sequence: TGTGCCAGCAGCCCAAACTGGGGACTAGCGGGACTTTATTACTCCTACGAGCAGTACTTC. The encoded protein is CASSPNWGLAGLYYSYEQYF.

The chain has TRBV15 and TRBJ1-5; TRBD1 might be the D (5 bases). Deletions cut 7 bases from V and 2 bases from J, with 18 bases between. The CDR3 loop spans 16 amino acids. Germline values: CDR1 LNHNV, CDR2 YYDKDF (reference sequence). CDR3 nucleotide sequence: TGTGCCACCAACTCCGGTTCGGGGGTTGGCAATCAGCCCCAGCATTTT. It translates to CATNSGSGVGNQPQHF.

J is TRBJ2-7 and V is TRBV29-1; no definite D call. CDR3 size: 11 residues. Trimming removed 6 bases from V and 6 bases from J, with 12 bases in between. CDR1 is SQVTM and CDR2 is ANQGSEA in the germline V gene. CDR3 residues: CSVTQAPEQYF. Here the CDR3 DNA reads TGCAGCGTCACCCAGGCTCCCGAGCAGTACTTC.

This clonotype was seen repeatedly, ten times or more. The chain carries TRBV12-3 or TRBV12-4 and TRBJ1-1; D perhaps matches TRBD1 (5 bases). The CDR3 has 14 residues. V was shortened by 4 bases and J by 1 base, with 10 bases between the two germline ends. The CDR3 spells CASSSSDTNTEAFF. The CDR3 nucleotides are TGTGCCAGCAGTTCCTCGGACACGAACACTGAAGCTTTCTTT.

The CDR3 nucleotides read TGTGCCACCAGCAAAACGGGACTAGCAGAAGCCTACAATGAGCAGTTCTTC. Translation gives CATSKTGLAEAYNEQFF. The J gene is TRBJ2-1, the V gene TRBV15; TRBD2 matches 9 bases. CDR1 is LNHNV and CDR2 is YYDKDF in the germline V gene (reference sequence). J lost 2 bases, V lost 4 bases, and 9 bases had no gene match. The CDR3 spans 17 residues.

This clonotype was detected a few times. V gene TRBV20-1 combines with J gene TRBJ2-2; TRBD2 matches at 7 bases. This CDR3 spans 17 amino acids. Trimming removed 3 bases from V and 0 bases from J; junction bases left unmatched: 10. Germline CDR1 reads DFQATT; CDR2 reads SNEGSKA (reference sequence). CDR3 sequence reads: CSARGGETLANTGELFF. The DNA for the CDR3 is TGCAGTGCTAGGGGGGGGGAGACACTCGCGAACACCGGGGAGCTGTTTTTT.

This clonotype was seen only a few times. This chain uses TRBV10-3 with TRBJ2-1; 8 bases are shared with TRBD1. CDR1 and CDR2 (germline): ENHRY, SYGVKD. Trimming took 8 bases from V and 2 from J; bases not matched to a gene: 5. This CDR3 region has 14 residues. The CDR3 sequence: CAIGQGSAYNEQFF. The CDR3 nucleotides are TGTGCCATCGGACAGGGTTCGGCCTACAATGAGCAGTTCTTC.

The chain combines TRBV4-1 with TRBJ2-5, with D uncertain. Germline CDR1 reads MGHRA; CDR2 reads YSYEKL. The CDR3 runs to 14 residues. V lost 0 bases, J lost 1 base, and 6 bases lay in between. The CDR3 DNA reads TGCGCCAGCAGCCAAGAGCAGGTCCAAGAGACCCAGTACTTC. It translates to CASSQEQVQETQYF.

V usage is TRBV7-9 and J usage is TRBJ2-1, with TRBD1 matching 7 bases. Germline CDR1 reads SEHNR; CDR2 reads FQNEAQ (reference sequence). The J segment lost 7 bases and the V segment lost 0 bases, leaving 6 bases of the junction unmatched. This CDR3 region has 15 residues. The CDR3 is CASSLAGGERNEQFF. CDR3 in DNA: TGTGCCAGCAGCTTAGCAGGGGGCGAGAGAAATGAGCAGTTCTTC.

This chain connects TRBV5-6 to TRBJ2-3; 7 nucleotides align to TRBD2. CDR3 length: 14 residues. Germline V gene lookup returns CDR1 SGHDT and CDR2 YYEEEE. J was trimmed by 3 bases and V by 2 bases; bases with no gene match: 3. The CDR3 spells CASSFASGTDTQYF. The DNA for the CDR3 is TGTGCCAGCAGCTTTGCTAGCGGTACAGATACGCAGTATTTT.

The CDR3 protein is CASSYSRDSSYEQYF. CDR3 nucleotides: TGTGCCAGCAGTTACTCACGGGACAGCTCCTACGAGCAGTACTTC. This sequence joins TRBV6-2 or TRBV6-3 and TRBJ2-7; 7 bases map to TRBD1. V lost 0 bases, J lost 0 bases, and 2 bases stayed unmatched. The CDR3 sequence is 15 residues long. Germline CDR1 reads MNHEY; CDR2 reads SVGEGT.

This clonotype has just a few counts. The chain couples TRBV29-1 to TRBJ2-2; D not certain. Per the germline V gene, CDR1 is SQVTM and CDR2 is ANQGSEA. CDR3 length: 13 residues. Trimming left V 0 bases short and J 7 bases short, with 9 bases between. The CDR3 nucleotides are TGCAGCGTTGAAGAAGGAAGGGACGGGGAGCTGTTTTTT. It is translated as CSVEEGRDGELFF.

The chain links TRBV20-1 to TRBJ2-1; D is undetermined. V lost 6 bases and J lost 12, with 15 bases in between. This CDR3 is 11 amino acids long. Germline CDR1 reads DFQATT; CDR2 reads SNEGSKA (reference sequence). The CDR3 region has the DNA TGCAGTGCCTCGACTGGGGAAGGGCAGTTCTTC. Amino acid sequence: CSASTGEGQFF.

This chain joins TRBV12-3 or TRBV12-4 and TRBJ2-3; possibly TRBD2 for D (6 bases). V gave up 5 bases and J gave up 1 base, with 16 bases separating them. The length of the CDR3 is 16 residues. CDR3 sequence: CASSGHRASGTDTQYF. Here the CDR3 DNA reads TGTGCCAGCAGTGGCCACCGGGCTAGCGGCACAGATACGCAGTATTTT.

The chain recombines TRBV5-1 with TRBJ2-5; the match to TRBD1 covers 12 bases. After removal of 6 bases from V and 3 bases from J, the junction contained 3 bases not matched to a gene. This CDR3 has 14 residues. Germline assignment: CDR1 SGHRS and CDR2 YFSETQ. CDR3 nucleotides: TGCGCCAGCACAGGGACAGGGGGCAAAGAGACCCAGTACTTC. Its translation is CASTGTGGKETQYF.

The table lists this clonotype with a few counts. This chain uses TRBV28 with TRBJ1-1; D is possibly TRBD1 (5 bases). The germline V and J ends were trimmed by 8 bases and 9 bases, with 16 bases remaining between them. The CDR3 totals 12 residues. Germline-derived CDR1 and CDR2 are MDHEN and SYDVKM. The CDR3 reads CASASRGWKAFF. For the CDR3, the DNA is TGTGCCAGCGCGTCCCGGGGGTGGAAAGCTTTCTTT.

V usage is TRBV10-3 and J usage is TRBJ1-2; 9 bases fit TRBD1. The length of the CDR3 is 15 residues. Germline-derived CDR1 and CDR2 are ENHRY and SYGVKD. Unmatched junction bases numbered 13, after V lost 10 bases and J lost 4 bases. The CDR3 DNA reads TGTGCCACCGCGGGACAGGGCAGCGCGGGCTATGGCTACACCTTC. Translated, it gives CATAGQGSAGYGYTF.

This clonotype was found many times. This rearrangement joins TRBV28 to TRBJ2-3; TRBD2 aligns across 12 bases. From germline, CDR1 is MDHEN and CDR2 SYDVKM. Losses at the gene ends were 3 bases for V and 6 bases for J; bases not matched to a gene: 4. The CDR3 runs 15 residues. The CDR3 sequence is CASSFSSGRDDTQYF. Here the CDR3 DNA reads TGTGCCAGCAGTTTCTCTAGCGGGAGGGACGATACGCAGTATTTT.

This rearrangement joins TRBV9 to TRBJ1-1; weak D call: TRBD1 (5 bases). Germline V CDR1 and CDR2: SGDLS, YYNGEE. The CDR3 sequence is 15 residues long. The V gene lost 4 bases and the J gene lost 0 bases, with 13 bases spanning the gap. The CDR3 here is CASSSGGDMNTEAFF. The DNA for the CDR3 is TGTGCCAGCAGCTCGGGGGGTGATATGAACACTGAAGCTTTCTTT.